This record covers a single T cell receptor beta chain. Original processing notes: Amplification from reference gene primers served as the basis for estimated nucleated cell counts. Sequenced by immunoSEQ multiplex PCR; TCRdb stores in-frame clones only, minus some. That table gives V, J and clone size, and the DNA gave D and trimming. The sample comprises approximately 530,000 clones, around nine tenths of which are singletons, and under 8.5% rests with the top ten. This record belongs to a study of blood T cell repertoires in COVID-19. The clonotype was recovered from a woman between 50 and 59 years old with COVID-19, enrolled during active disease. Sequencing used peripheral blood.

In nucleotides, the CDR3 is TGTGCCAGCAGCGCCGGAGGGCCCCAGCATTTT. Residues: CASSAGGPQHF. The chain is built from TRBV7-2 and TRBJ1-5; no reliable D call. CDR3 size: 11 residues. V was clipped by 5 bases and J by 9 bases, with 8 bases between them. The germline V gene has CDR1 SGHTA and CDR2 FQGNSA.